The 32 T cell receptor beta chains below were found in one sample sequenced in a study of T cell responses to AZD1222 COVID-19 vaccine. Repertoires were generated with immunoSEQ multiplex PCR, while TCRdb's copy carries only in-frame clones and drops some. The sample comprises 150,000 to 200,000 clones, 85% to 95% of which are singletons, and 1% to 1.5% rests with the top ten. This specimen was peripheral blood, taken on day 0 of AZD1222 vaccination. The receptors were gathered from an adult in good health.

V usage is TRBV19 and J usage is TRBJ1-1; the D is unclear. V was pared by 10 bases and J by 0 bases, with 18 bases between. The CDR3 has 15 residues. The germline CDR1 and CDR2 sequences are LNHDA and SQIVND (reference sequence). CDR3 coding DNA: TGTGCCACCCTACCGAAGACGAGTTTGAACACTGAAGCTTTCTTT. Its translation: CATLPKTSLNTEAFF. Together with reference TRBV19 and TRBJ1-1, the CDR3 gives the full variable domain: DGGITQSPKYLFRKEGQNVTLSCEQNLNHDAMYWYRQDPGQGLRLIYYSQIVNDFQKGDIAEGYSVSREKKESFPLTVTSAQKNPTAFYLCATLPKTSLNTEAFFGQGTRLTVV.

V is TRBV4-1 and J is TRBJ2-2; 7 bases are shared with TRBD1. The ends lost 4 bases at V and 7 bases at J; junction bases unmatched: 9. CDR1 MGHRA and CDR2 YSYEKL come from the germline V gene. The CDR3 sequence is 15 residues long. In DNA, the CDR3 is TGCGCCAGCAGCCCATCAGGGGGATCAGGCGGGGAGCTGTTTTTT. The encoded protein is CASSPSGGSGGELFF.

The V and J genes are TRBV15 and TRBJ1-1; D uncertain. V was shortened by 6 bases and J by 2 bases, with 7 bases between the two germline ends. The germline CDR1 and CDR2 sequences are LNHNV and YYDKDF (reference sequence). This CDR3 is built from 12 residues. The CDR3 region has the DNA TGTGCCACCAGTTTCGAAAACACTGAAGCTTTCTTT. It translates to CATSFENTEAFF. Variable domain in full (rest from reference TRBV15 and TRBJ1-1): DAMVIQNPRYQVTQFGKPVTLSCSQTLNHNVMYWYQQKSSQAPKLLFHYYDKDFNNEADTPDNFQSRRPNTSFCFLDIRSPGLGDTAMYLCATSFENTEAFFGQGTRLTVV.

The gene calls are TRBV5-1 and TRBJ1-6; tentative D call: TRBD1 (5 bases). CDR3 size: 14 residues. The V end was cut by 0 bases, the J end by 7 bases, with 8 bases between. Germline CDR1 and CDR2: SGHRS and YFSETQ. CDR3 residues: CASSLAGGNSPLHF. The CDR3 nucleotides read TGCGCCAGCAGCTTGGCTGGGGGGAATTCACCCCTCCACTTT. Complete variable domain (other parts from reference TRBV5-1 and TRBJ1-6): KAGVTQTPRYLIKTRGQQVTLSCSPISGHRSVSWYQQTPGQGLQFLFEYFSETQRNKGNFPGRFSGRQFSNSRSEMNVSTLELGDSALYLCASSLAGGNSPLHFGNGTRLTVT.

CDR3 region: CASSLAKVGYGYTF. The CDR3 nucleotides read TGTGCCAGCAGCTTAGCGAAGGTCGGCTATGGCTACACCTTC. The J gene is TRBJ1-2, the V gene TRBV7-8; D remains ambiguous. The CDR3 length is 14 residues. Germline CDR1 is SGHVS and CDR2 is FQNEAQ. Trimming took off 0 bases at V and 4 bases at J, with 9 bases between the two ends. The full variable domain, its missing parts supplied by reference TRBV7-8 and TRBJ1-2, is GAGVSQSPRYKVAKRGQDVALRCDPISGHVSLFWYQQALGQGPEFLTYFQNEAQLDKSGLPSDRFFAERPEGSVSTLKIQRTQQEDSAVYLCASSLAKVGYGYTFGSGTRLTVV.

The chain couples TRBV7-9 to TRBJ2-7, with D possibly being TRBD1 (5 bases). This CDR3 contains 15 residues. V was clipped by 0 bases and J by 6 bases, with 15 bases between them. Germline assignment: CDR1 SEHNR and CDR2 FQNEAQ (reference sequence). CDR3: CASSLAQGPLSEQYF. CDR3 sequence (DNA): TGTGCCAGCAGCTTAGCGCAGGGCCCCCTTTCCGAGCAGTACTTC. The variable domain in full, with the rest retrieved from reference TRBV7-9 and TRBJ2-7, is DTGVSQNPRHKITKRGQNVTFRCDPISEHNRLYWYRQTLGQGPEFLTYFQNEAQLEKSRLLSDRFSAERPKGSFSTLEIQRTEQGDSAMYLCASSLAQGPLSEQYFGPGTRLTVT.

The chain combines TRBV7-8 with TRBJ1-6; D might be TRBD1 (5 bases). Germline CDR1 reads SGHVS; CDR2 reads FQNEAQ. V lost 4 bases to trimming and J lost 6 bases, with 13 bases between them. CDR3 length equals 15 residues. CDR3 nucleotides: TGTGCCAGCAGCTCGTCGACAGCCGTTAATTCACCCCTCCACTTT. Residues: CASSSSTAVNSPLHF.

The chain employs TRBV28 and TRBJ1-6; tentatively, D is TRBD1 (5 bases). Germline assignment: CDR1 MDHEN and CDR2 SYDVKM. With 3 bases removed from V and 0 bases from J, the gap between germline ends came to 6 bases. CDR3 length: 15 amino acids. The CDR3 bases are TGTGCCAGCAGTTTCAGGGACTCCTATAATTCACCCCTCCACTTT. Its protein is CASSFRDSYNSPLHF.

Here the CDR3 reads CASSPTMYGYTF. Written as DNA, the CDR3 is TGTGCCAGCAGCCCAACAATGTATGGCTACACCTTC. This chain links TRBV7-2 with TRBJ1-2; no reliable D call. The CDR3 has 12 residues. V was trimmed by 5 bases and J by 5 bases, leaving 9 bases between them. Germline loops: CDR1 SGHTA, CDR2 FQGNSA.

This chain links TRBV19 with TRBJ1-2, with 10 nucleotides matching TRBD1. Losses at the gene ends were 7 bases for V and 3 bases for J; bases not matched to a gene: 11. In germline, CDR1 is LNHDA, CDR2 SQIVND (reference sequence). The CDR3 extends over 16 amino acids. CDR3 sequence (DNA): TGTGCCAGTACCCTTAGGACAGGGGGTCGATACTATGGCTACACCTTC. Its translation is CASTLRTGGRYYGYTF.

The chain links TRBV6-2 or TRBV6-3 to TRBJ1-1; no clear D gene. The V and J ends lost 4 bases and 0 bases respectively, with 3 bases between them. Germline lookup yields CDR1 MNHEY and CDR2 SVGEGT. This CDR3 comprises 12 residues. This CDR3 is CASSLLNTEAFF. The CDR3 coding sequence is TGTGCCAGCAGTTTACTGAACACTGAAGCTTTCTTT.

This chain connects TRBV11-2 to TRBJ1-6; D remains ambiguous. With 3 bases removed from V and 0 bases from J, the gap between germline ends came to 6 bases. This CDR3 region has 15 residues. CDR1 and CDR2 (germline): SGHAT, FQNNGV. CDR3 nucleotide sequence: TGTGCCAGCAGCTTGTGGGGCTCCTATAATTCACCCCTCCACTTT. This codes for CASSLWGSYNSPLHF.

The J gene is TRBJ2-1, the V gene TRBV3-1 (or the pseudogene TRBV3-2); D unclear. The V gene's germline CDR1 is LGHDT and CDR2 YNNKEL (reference sequence). This CDR3 contains 14 residues. V shed 4 bases and J shed 5 bases, with 12 bases lying between them. CDR3 DNA sequence: TGTGCCAGCAGCCCACAACGTCTTCACAATGAGCAGTTCTTC. As protein: CASSPQRLHNEQFF.

This chain joins TRBV25-1 and TRBJ1-2; 9 bases fit TRBD1. The CDR3 extends over 12 amino acids. Trimming cost V 7 bases and J 8 bases; bases outside gene matches: 5. Germline V gene data show CDR1 as MGHDK and CDR2 as SYGVNS. CDR3: CASTRDRDGYTF. The DNA of the CDR3 is TGTGCCAGCACCCGGGACAGGGACGGCTACACCTTC.

This clone occurred once. The V gene is TRBV28, the J gene TRBJ2-7; D remains ambiguous. Germline V gene data show CDR1 as MDHEN and CDR2 as SYDVKM. Trimming pared 10 bases from V and 4 bases from J, leaving 11 bases between. This CDR3 has 11 residues. As DNA, the CDR3 is TGTGCCACCAAAATAGGGTACGAGCAGTACTTC. Amino acid sequence: CATKIGYEQYF.

The chain has TRBV7-8 and TRBJ1-1; 7 nucleotides match TRBD1. Losses at the gene ends were 5 bases for V and 4 bases for J; bases not matched to a gene: 7. The germline gives CDR1 SGHVS, CDR2 FQNEAQ. The length of the CDR3 is 14 residues. Written as DNA, the CDR3 is TGTGCCAGCAGCCCCCCAGGGGGTAGCACTGAAGCTTTCTTT. Its protein is CASSPPGGSTEAFF.

The chain links TRBV13 to TRBJ2-2; a possible D gene is TRBD2 (5 bases). There are 16 residues in the CDR3. Trimming removed 0 bases from V and 4 bases from J, with 12 bases in between. CDR1 and CDR2 from the germline V gene are PRHDT and FYEKMQ (reference sequence). The chain's CDR3 is CASSLGPDAGTGELFF. The CDR3 nucleotides read TGTGCCAGCAGCTTAGGCCCCGACGCGGGCACCGGGGAGCTGTTTTTT. Combining the CDR3 with reference TRBV13 and TRBJ2-2 gives the whole variable domain AAGVIQSPRHLIKEKRETATLKCYPIPRHDTVYWYQQGPGQDPQFLISFYEKMQSDKGSIPDRFSAQQFSDYHSELNMSSLELGDSALYFCASSLGPDAGTGELFFGEGSRLTVL.

CDR3 sequence reads: CASSLGWETGNTIYF. CDR3 DNA sequence: TGTGCCAGCAGCTTAGGCTGGGAAACTGGAAACACCATATATTTT. The chain combines TRBV7-2 with TRBJ1-3, with unresolved D. Trimming removed 1 base at V and 2 bases at J, with 9 bases between. Germline V gives CDR1 SGHTA, CDR2 FQGNSA. The CDR3 loop spans 15 amino acids.

The chain recombines TRBV28 with TRBJ2-7; no reliable D call. The CDR3 totals 14 residues. V was trimmed by 6 bases and J by 5 bases, leaving 17 bases between them. The germline V gene encodes CDR1 MDHEN and CDR2 SYDVKM. For the CDR3, the DNA is TGTGCCAGCAGCCCTTTTGAGGCCGGCGACGAGCAGTACTTC. Translated, it gives CASSPFEAGDEQYF. Complete variable domain (other parts from reference TRBV28 and TRBJ2-7): DVKVTQSSRYLVKRTGEKVFLECVQDMDHENMFWYRQDPGLGLRLIYFSYDVKMKEKGDIPEGYSVSREKKERFSLILESASTNQTSMYLCASSPFEAGDEQYFGPGTRLTVT.

This chain uses TRBV27 with TRBJ2-1, with D possibly called TRBD1 or TRBD2 (5 bases each). The V end was cut by 7 bases, the J end by 2 bases, with 12 bases between. This CDR3 is built from 14 residues. The germline gives CDR1 MNHEY, CDR2 SMNVEV (reference sequence). The DNA for the CDR3 is TGTGCCAGCAAGAGGGGCGGCACCTACAATGAGCAGTTCTTC. It encodes CASKRGGTYNEQFF.

This chain uses TRBV6-5 with TRBJ2-7, with D uncertain. Trimming removed 6 bases at V and 2 bases at J, with 17 bases between. Germline-derived CDR1 and CDR2 are MNHEY and SVGAGI. This CDR3 is 15 amino acids long. The CDR3 region has the DNA TGTGCCAGCAGGTACCTAAAGTCTGGGGCCTACGAGCAGTACTTC. This encodes CASRYLKSGAYEQYF.

The gene calls are TRBV5-4 and TRBJ1-1; maybe TRBD1 (5 bases). CDR1 and CDR2 (germline): SGHNT, YYREEE (reference sequence). This CDR3 spans 15 amino acids. V lost 0 bases and J lost 0, with 9 bases in between. In nucleotides, the CDR3 is TGTGCCAGCAGCTTGGCTTCCAGGGTGAACACTGAAGCTTTCTTT. Amino acid sequence: CASSLASRVNTEAFF.

J is TRBJ1-1 and V is TRBV12-3 or TRBV12-4; 7 bases are a match to TRBD1. The V gene end was trimmed by 1 base and the J gene end by 7 bases; junction bases not matched to a gene: 0. The CDR3 consists of 12 residues. This chain's CDR3 is CASSLGDSEAFF. The CDR3 region has the DNA TGTGCCAGCAGTTTAGGGGACAGTGAAGCTTTCTTT.

The V and J genes are TRBV29-1 and TRBJ1-2; 11 bases align to TRBD1. The CDR3 has 16 amino acids. The V gene's germline CDR1 is SQVTM and CDR2 ANQGSEA. V was clipped by 1 base and J by 8 bases; unmatched bases: 12. The CDR3 DNA is TGCAGCGTTGAAGCACCACCGGGACAGGGGGTCGGAGGCTACACCTTC. Translation gives CSVEAPPGQGVGGYTF. The whole variable domain, filled in from reference TRBV29-1 and TRBJ1-2, reads SAVISQKPSRDICQRGTSLTIQCQVDSQVTMMFWYRQQPGQSLTLIATANQGSEATYESGFVIDKFPISRPNLTFSTLTVSNMSPEDSSIYLCSVEAPPGQGVGGYTFGSGTRLTVV.

This clone was counted once. This chain connects TRBV7-2 to TRBJ1-1; 7 positions match TRBD1. CDR1 and CDR2 (germline): SGHTA, FQGNSA. CDR3 size: 15 residues. V lost 5 bases and J lost 5; bases outside the gene matches: 11. In DNA form, the CDR3 reads TGTGCCAGCAGCCCCCAGGAGGGGGCGCATACTGAAGCTTTCTTT. Encoded protein: CASSPQEGAHTEAFF.

This clone has more than one count but fewer than ten. The V call is TRBV18, the J call TRBJ1-3; D is unclear. Germline lookup yields CDR1 KGHSH and CDR2 LQKENI. The CDR3 covers 16 residues. V lost 1 base and J 0 bases, leaving 10 bases between the germline ends. CDR3 residues: CASSPLASASGNTIYF. The DNA for the CDR3 is TGTGCCAGCTCACCACTCGCAAGTGCCTCTGGAAACACCATATATTTT.

CDR3 protein: CASSLTSGGGTDTQYF. The CDR3 coding sequence is TGTGCCAGCAGCTTGACTAGCGGGGGGGGCACAGATACGCAGTATTTT. The chain couples TRBV7-2 to TRBJ2-3, with 14 positions matching TRBD2. Looked up from germline, CDR1 is SGHTA and CDR2 is FQGNSA. The V gene end was trimmed by 3 bases and the J gene end by 1 base; junction bases not matched to a gene: 0. This CDR3 has 16 residues.

The CDR3 spells CASSQQAGDTEAFF. DNA of the CDR3: TGTGCCAGCAGCCAACAGGCCGGGGACACTGAAGCTTTCTTT. The V gene is TRBV3-1 (or the pseudogene TRBV3-2), the J gene TRBJ1-1; D ambiguous. CDR1 LGHDT and CDR2 YNNKEL come from the germline V gene (reference sequence). Trimming took 2 bases from V and 3 from J, leaving 10 bases between them. The length of the CDR3 is 14 residues.

The chain links TRBV6-2 or TRBV6-3 to TRBJ1-5; D is undetermined. Germline assignment: CDR1 MNHEY and CDR2 SVGEGT. The ends were cut back, 2 bases at V and 5 bases at J, with 4 bases in the middle. The CDR3 length is 12 residues. The CDR3 coding sequence is TGTGCCAGCAGTTACGAATATCAGCCCCAGCATTTT. It codes for CASSYEYQPQHF.

J is TRBJ1-5 and V is TRBV9; no definite D call. Trimming removed 4 bases from V and 1 base from J, with 9 bases in between. The CDR3 is made up of 14 amino acids. Germline CDR1 and CDR2: SGDLS and YYNGEE. CDR3 DNA: TGTGCCAGCAGCCCAATAGCCAGCAATCAGCCCCAGCATTTT. This encodes CASSPIASNQPQHF.

This clone was seen only once. V and J are TRBV11-2 and TRBJ1-5; 11 nucleotides align to TRBD1. This CDR3 is 18 amino acids long. Germline-derived CDR1 and CDR2 are SGHAT and FQNNGV. Unmatched junction bases numbered 6, after V lost 1 base and J lost 1 base. CDR3 nucleotide sequence: TGTGCCAGCAGCTTAGGGACAGGGGGCCCCTGGAGCAATCAGCCCCAGCATTTT. Translated, it gives CASSLGTGGPWSNQPQHF.

This chain joins TRBV19 and TRBJ1-1; no clear D. CDR1 and CDR2 from the germline V gene are LNHDA and SQIVND (reference sequence). Trimming stripped 3 bases from V and 0 bases from J, with 8 bases between. This CDR3 comprises 14 residues. The CDR3 is CASSMRRMNTEAFF. The DNA of the CDR3 is TGTGCCAGTAGTATGAGGCGGATGAACACTGAAGCTTTCTTT.